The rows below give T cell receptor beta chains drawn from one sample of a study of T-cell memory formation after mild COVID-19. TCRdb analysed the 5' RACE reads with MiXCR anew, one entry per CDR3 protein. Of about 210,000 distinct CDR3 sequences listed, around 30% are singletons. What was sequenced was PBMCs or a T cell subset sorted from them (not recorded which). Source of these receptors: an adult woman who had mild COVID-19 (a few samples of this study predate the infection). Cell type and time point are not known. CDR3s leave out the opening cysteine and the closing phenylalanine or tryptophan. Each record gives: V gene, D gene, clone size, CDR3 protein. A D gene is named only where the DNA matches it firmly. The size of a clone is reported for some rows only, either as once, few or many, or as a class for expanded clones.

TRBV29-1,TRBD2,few,SVDGWGLAGASNEQF
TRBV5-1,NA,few,ASSVVGARNEQF
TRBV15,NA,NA,ATSRVGTEETQY
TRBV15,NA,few,ATGEWGTEAF
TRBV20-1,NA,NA,SASGGLDEQY
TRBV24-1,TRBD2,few,ATSDRSPGTSNEQF
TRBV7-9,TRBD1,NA,ASSQSYSGTGGETQY
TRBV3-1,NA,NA,ASSLDLRERTEAF
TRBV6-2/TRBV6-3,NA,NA,ASTLGQEQY
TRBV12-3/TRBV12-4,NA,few,ASSLVGSVTDTQY